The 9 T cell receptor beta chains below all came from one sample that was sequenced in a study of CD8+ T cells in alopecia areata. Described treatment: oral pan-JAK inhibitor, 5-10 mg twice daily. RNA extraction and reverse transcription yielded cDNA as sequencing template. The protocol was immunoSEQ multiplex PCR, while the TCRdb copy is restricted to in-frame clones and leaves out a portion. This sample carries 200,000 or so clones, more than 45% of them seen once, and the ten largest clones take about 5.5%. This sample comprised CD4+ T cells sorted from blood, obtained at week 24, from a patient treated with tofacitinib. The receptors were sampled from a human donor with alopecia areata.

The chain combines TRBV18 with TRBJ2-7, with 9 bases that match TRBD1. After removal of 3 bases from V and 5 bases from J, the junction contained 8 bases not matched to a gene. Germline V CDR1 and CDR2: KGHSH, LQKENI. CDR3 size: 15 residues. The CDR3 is CASSPSTGTGNEQYF. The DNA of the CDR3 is TGTGCCAGCTCACCCTCGACCGGGACAGGGAACGAGCAGTACTTC.

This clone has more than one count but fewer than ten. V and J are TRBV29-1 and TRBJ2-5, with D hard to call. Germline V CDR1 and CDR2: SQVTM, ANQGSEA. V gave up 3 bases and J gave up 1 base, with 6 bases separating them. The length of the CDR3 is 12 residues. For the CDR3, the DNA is TGCAGCGTTGAGAGAAGCCAAGAGACCCAGTACTTC. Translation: CSVERSQETQYF.

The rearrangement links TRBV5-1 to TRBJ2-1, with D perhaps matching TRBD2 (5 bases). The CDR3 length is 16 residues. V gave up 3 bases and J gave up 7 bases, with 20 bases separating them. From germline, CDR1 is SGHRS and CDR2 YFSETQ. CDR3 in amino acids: CASSSLYGLNGNEQFF. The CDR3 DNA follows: TGCGCCAGCAGCTCCCTCTATGGACTGAATGGGAATGAGCAGTTCTTC. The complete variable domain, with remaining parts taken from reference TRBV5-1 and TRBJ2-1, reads KAGVTQTPRYLIKTRGQQVTLSCSPISGHRSVSWYQQTPGQGLQFLFEYFSETQRNKGNFPGRFSGRQFSNSRSEMNVSTLELGDSALYLCASSSLYGLNGNEQFFGPGTRLTVL.

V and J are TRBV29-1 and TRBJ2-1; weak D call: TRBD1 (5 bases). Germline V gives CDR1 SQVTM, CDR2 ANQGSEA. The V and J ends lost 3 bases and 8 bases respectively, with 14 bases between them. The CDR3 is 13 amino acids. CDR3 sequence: CSVDVVRDDEQFF. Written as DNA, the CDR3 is TGCAGCGTTGATGTCGTCAGGGATGATGAGCAGTTCTTC.

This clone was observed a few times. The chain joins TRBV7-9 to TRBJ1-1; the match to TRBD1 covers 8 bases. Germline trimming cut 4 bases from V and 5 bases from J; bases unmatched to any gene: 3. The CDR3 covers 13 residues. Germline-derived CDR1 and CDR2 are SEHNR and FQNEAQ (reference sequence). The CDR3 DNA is TGTGCCAGCAGCTCTGGACAGGGTACTGAAGCTTTCTTT. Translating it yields CASSSGQGTEAFF. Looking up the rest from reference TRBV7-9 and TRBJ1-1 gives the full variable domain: DTGVSQNPRHKITKRGQNVTFRCDPISEHNRLYWYRQTLGQGPEFLTYFQNEAQLEKSRLLSDRFSAERPKGSFSTLEIQRTEQGDSAMYLCASSSGQGTEAFFGQGTRLTVV.

CDR3: CASSLNQREGGTDTQYF. CDR3 sequence (DNA): TGTGCCAGCAGCTTGAATCAACGGGAGGGGGGCACAGATACGCAGTATTTT. The chain uses TRBV5-4 and TRBJ2-3; TRBD2 aligns across 8 bases. This CDR3 region has 17 residues. Germline trimming cut 1 base from V and 1 base from J; bases unmatched to any gene: 8. Germline values: CDR1 SGHNT, CDR2 YYREEE (reference sequence).

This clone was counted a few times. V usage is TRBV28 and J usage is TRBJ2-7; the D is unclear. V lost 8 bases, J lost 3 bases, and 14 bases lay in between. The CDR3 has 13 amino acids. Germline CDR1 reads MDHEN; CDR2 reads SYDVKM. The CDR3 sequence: CASRRAGVYEQYF. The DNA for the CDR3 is TGTGCCAGCCGTCGAGCTGGGGTCTACGAGCAGTACTTC.

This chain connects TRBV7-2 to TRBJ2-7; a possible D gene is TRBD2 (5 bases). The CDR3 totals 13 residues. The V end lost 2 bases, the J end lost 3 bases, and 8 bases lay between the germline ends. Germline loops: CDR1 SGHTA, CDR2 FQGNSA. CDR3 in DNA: TGTGCCAGCAGCTTAAAGCGGCTCTACGAGCAGTACTTC. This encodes CASSLKRLYEQYF. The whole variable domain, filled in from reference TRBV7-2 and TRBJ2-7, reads GAGVSQSPSNKVTEKGKDVELRCDPISGHTALYWYRQSLGQGLEFLIYFQGNSAPDKSGLPSDRFSAERTGGSVSTLTIQRTQQEDSAVYLCASSLKRLYEQYFGPGTRLTVT.

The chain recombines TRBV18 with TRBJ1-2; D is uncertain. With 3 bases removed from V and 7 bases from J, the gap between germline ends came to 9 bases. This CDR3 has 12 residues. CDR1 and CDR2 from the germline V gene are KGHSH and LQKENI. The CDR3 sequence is CASSPAILGYTF. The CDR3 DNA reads TGTGCCAGCTCACCGGCAATCCTTGGCTACACCTTC.